The T cell receptor beta chain under discussion was sequenced for a study of identical twins. The CDR3 runs to 13 residues. Trimming left V 0 bases short and J 0 bases short, with 3 bases between. CDR1 and CDR2 from the germline V gene are KGHSH and LQKENI. This clonotype was observed many times. Its cognate antigen is unknown. Findings of the study overall: Weaker excess sharing between twins was seen in beta out-of-frame sequences.

A universal primer site was incorporated via template switching, and the cDNA contained unique molecular identifiers. TCRdb re-analysed the 5' RACE reads in MiXCR, keeping a single row per CDR3 protein. The sample includes 570,000 or so distinct CDR3 sequences, more than 9% of them seen just once. These data are also associated with another study on yellow fever vaccine responses in identical twins.

Sample: PBMCs. The source of this sequence is a young woman in good health. The chain carries TRBV18 and TRBJ2-7, with unresolved D. As DNA, the CDR3 is TGTGCCAGCTCACCACCTACCTCCTACGAGCAGTACTTC. This sequence encodes CASSPPTSYEQYF.